This T cell receptor beta chain was recovered during a study of T cell responses to AZD1222 COVID-19 vaccine. Data came from immunoSEQ multiplex PCR; TCRdb stores just in-frame clones and leaves some out. The table includes around 180,000 clones, roughly 94% detected once. The V end was cut by 7 bases, the J end by 0 bases, with 14 bases between. Looked up from germline, CDR1 is SGHRS and CDR2 is YFSETQ. The length of the CDR3 is 15 residues. J is TRBJ1-3 and V is TRBV5-1; D ambiguous. This TCR came from an adult who received the AZD1222 COVID-19 vaccine. Material: peripheral blood, obtained 28 days after the second AZD1222 dose. CDR3 coding DNA: TGCGCCAGCCAGAGTGCAGCACACTCTGGAAACACCATATATTTT. It yields the protein CASQSAAHSGNTIYF.